These 11 T cell receptor beta chains came from one sample sequenced in a study of T cells in Graves' hyperthyroidism and ophthalmopathy. Researchers amplified the TCR beta CDR3 regions from RNA transcripts. Researchers ran a first-round RT-PCR on the TCR CDR3 using the HTBI primer set. TCRdb independently ran MiXCR on the multiplex PCR reads; one entry per CDR3 protein. The top ten clones hold approximately 15% of a sample with 530,000 or so distinct CDR3 sequences, about 15% of them seen once. The specimen sequenced was blood. The receptors were gathered from a woman between 18 and 29 years old with Graves' ophthalmopathy.

This clonotype was seen only a few times. This rearrangement joins TRBV20-1 to TRBJ1-5, with a tentative D call TRBD1 (5 bases). CDR3 length: 16 residues. Trimming took 5 bases from V and 0 from J, leaving 17 bases between them. Looked up from germline, CDR1 is DFQATT and CDR2 is SNEGSKA (reference sequence). CDR3 protein: CSAGGWRSYSNQPQHF. The CDR3 nucleotides read TGCAGTGCTGGGGGATGGCGGTCTTATAGCAATCAGCCCCAGCATTTT.

At least ten counts were recorded for this clonotype. The gene calls are TRBV28 and TRBJ1-1; 7 bases agree with TRBD1. The CDR3 runs 15 residues. Trimming cost V 4 bases and J 1 base; bases outside gene matches: 6. Per germline, CDR1 MDHEN and CDR2 SYDVKM. CDR3 protein: CASSSPTGSNTEAFF. In DNA form, the CDR3 reads TGTGCCAGCAGTTCCCCGACAGGGTCGAACACTGAAGCTTTCTTT.

This clonotype was recorded many times. The chain carries TRBV18 and TRBJ2-7; D perhaps matches TRBD2 (6 bases). Germline V CDR1 and CDR2: KGHSH, LQKENI. The CDR3 has 15 amino acids. V shed 5 bases and J shed 2 bases, with 16 bases lying between them. CDR3 sequence: CASSATGTYTYEQYF. CDR3 DNA sequence: TGTGCCAGCTCAGCTACCGGGACTTACACCTACGAGCAGTACTTC.

A remark on this clonotype: This is likely a read error, given that the CDR3 carries no conserved phenylalanine or tryptophan at its end. The rearrangement joins TRBV28 to TRBJ2-3, with 8 bases identical to TRBD2. CDR3 length equals 14 residues. The ends lost 7 bases at V and 3 bases at J; junction bases unmatched: 6. The germline gives CDR1 MDHEN, CDR2 SYDVKM. CDR3 nucleotides: TGTGCCAGCACCCAGCGGGAGCAGACAGATACGCAGTATCTT. Protein sequence: CASTQREQTDTQYL.

The chain's CDR3 is CSADGRLGDTEAFF. CDR3 in DNA: TGCAGTGCCGACGGACGGCTAGGGGACACTGAAGCTTTCTTT. J is TRBJ1-1 and V is TRBV20-1; D perhaps matches TRBD1 (5 bases). Trimming removed 6 bases from V and 3 bases from J, with 17 bases in between. Germline CDR1 is DFQATT and CDR2 is SNEGSKA (reference sequence). This CDR3 has 14 amino acids.

This clonotype was observed at least ten times. This rearrangement joins TRBV20-1 to TRBJ2-7, with D perhaps given as TRBD1 or TRBD2 (6 bases each). CDR3 length equals 18 residues. Between the trimmed V and J ends, which lost 0 bases and 0 bases, there was a span of 21 bases. In germline, CDR1 is DFQATT, CDR2 SNEGSKA (reference sequence). The CDR3 DNA reads TGCAGTGCTAGAGATCGGCCCACGGGGGACACCAGCTCCTACGAGCAGTACTTC. It specifies CSARDRPTGDTSSYEQYF.

This chain connects TRBV7-9 to TRBJ1-4; TRBD1 matches at 8 bases. CDR3 length equals 14 residues. Germline loops: CDR1 SEHNR, CDR2 FQNEAQ (reference sequence). V trimming: 5 bases; J trimming: 4 bases; junction bases outside the gene matches: 3. CDR3 in amino acids: CASSLGQDNEKLFF. CDR3 bases: TGTGCCAGCAGCCTGGGACAGGATAATGAAAAACTGTTTTTT.

This clonotype showed up just a few times. The V and J genes are TRBV5-1 and TRBJ2-7; 8 bases are shared with TRBD2. The CDR3 runs 16 residues. Germline values: CDR1 SGHRS, CDR2 YFSETQ. V was clipped by 3 bases and J by 3 bases; unmatched bases: 11. The CDR3 nucleotides are TGCGCCAGCAGCTCCTCGGGAGGGGTCGGTTTCTACGAGCAGTACTTC. Protein: CASSSSGGVGFYEQYF.

This clonotype was picked up many times. The chain is built from TRBV3-1 and TRBJ1-1; weak D call: TRBD1 (6 bases). Germline CDR1 LGHDT, CDR2 YNNKEL (reference sequence). This CDR3 is 14 amino acids long. V gave up 3 bases and J gave up 3 bases, with 11 bases separating them. CDR3 amino acids: CASSHGTRDTEAFF. DNA for the CDR3: TGTGCCAGCAGCCACGGGACAAGGGACACTGAAGCTTTCTTT.

V and J are TRBV27 and TRBJ2-3; 9 bases line up with TRBD2. The CDR3 sequence is 16 residues long. Germline values: CDR1 MNHEY, CDR2 SMNVEV (reference sequence). After removal of 7 bases from V and 5 bases from J, the junction contained 13 bases not matched to a gene. The CDR3 loop is CASTPLDAGGLDTQYF. As DNA, the CDR3 is TGTGCCAGCACCCCCCTCGATGCGGGAGGGTTAGATACGCAGTATTTT.

This chain links TRBV6-2 or TRBV6-3 with TRBJ2-6; D is undetermined. The length of the CDR3 is 15 residues. V lost 5 bases, J lost 0 bases, and 8 bases lay in between. Germline lookup yields CDR1 MNHEY and CDR2 SVGEGT. The CDR3 protein is CASSEKASGANVLTF. In DNA, the CDR3 is TGTGCCAGCAGTGAGAAGGCCTCTGGGGCCAACGTCCTGACTTTC.